This entry lists 10 T cell receptor beta chains sequenced from one sample in a study of Graves' ophthalmopathy and Graves' hyperthyroidism listed by TCRdb under 2018. The reads were generated on an Illumina HiSeq 2000. For repertoire sequencing, the TCR beta CDR3 regions were amplified from RNA transcripts. A first-round RT-PCR used HTBI primers with the Qiagen OneStep RT-PCR kit, followed by a second-round multiplex PCR, size selection and purification. The public reads were reanalyzed by TCRdb: fastp trimming at Q25, MiXCR alignment, in-frame beta chains only. Entries are consolidated by CDR3 protein sequence, retaining the most common genes and DNA. The sample profile shows around 1,200,000 distinct CDR3 sequences; 36% of them were found once. Approximately 10% of the sample comes from the top ten. Sequenced sample: peripheral blood or thyroid tissue (not recorded which). The source of these receptors is an adult man with Graves' hyperthyroidism.

This clonotype was picked up many times. The chain is built from TRBV11-2 and TRBJ1-6; no clear D gene. V was trimmed by 2 bases and J by 8 bases, leaving 7 bases between them. The CDR3 totals 13 residues. Germline V lookup: CDR1 SGHAT, CDR2 FQNNGV. CDR3 loop: CASSLLLDSPLHF. CDR3 DNA sequence: TGTGCCAGCAGCTTACTCCTTGATTCACCCCTCCACTTT.

This clonotype occurred many times. The gene calls are TRBV2 and TRBJ2-7; 7 nucleotides line up with TRBD1. Trimming took 6 bases from V and 2 from J; bases not matched to a gene: 4. Germline loops: CDR1 SNHLY, CDR2 FYNNEI. The CDR3 extends over 13 amino acids. CDR3 region: CASRQQGTYEQYF. CDR3 nucleotide sequence: TGTGCCAGCAGACAACAGGGGACCTACGAGCAGTACTTC.

This clonotype appeared many times. The CDR3 region is CASITDREAYEQYF. The CDR3 region has the DNA TGCGCCAGCATCACGGACAGGGAGGCTTACGAGCAGTACTTC. This chain uses TRBV10-2 with TRBJ2-7, with 8 bases fitting TRBD1. Germline CDR1 reads WSHSY; CDR2 reads SAAADI. The CDR3 spans 14 residues. V was clipped by 7 bases and J by 4 bases; unmatched bases: 9.

In its sample, this clonotype was seen many times. This chain connects TRBV10-3 to TRBJ1-1; no firm D call. The CDR3 is 15 residues long. CDR1 is ENHRY, CDR2 SYGVKD, per germline. Trimming removed 9 bases at V and 3 bases at J, with 20 bases between. The DNA of the CDR3 is TGTGCCATTCACCAAACCGGGATCGGCGACACTGAAGCTTTCTTT. Encoded protein: CAIHQTGIGDTEAFF.

The V and J genes are TRBV2 and TRBJ2-5; the D call may be TRBD1 or TRBD2 (5 bases each). CDR3 size: 13 residues. V was clipped by 10 bases and J by 1 base, with 13 bases between them. Looked up from germline, CDR1 is SNHLY and CDR2 is FYNNEI. The DNA of the CDR3 is TGTGCCACCCAGAGGGGCTCCCAAGAGACCCAGTACTTC. Amino acid sequence: CATQRGSQETQYF.

This clonotype was detected many times. The chain carries TRBV19 and TRBJ1-1; TRBD1 matches at 7 bases. Germline CDR1 is LNHDA and CDR2 is SQIVND (reference sequence). Losses at the gene ends were 7 bases for V and 1 base for J; bases not matched to a gene: 6. This CDR3 is built from 14 residues. The DNA for the CDR3 is TGTGCCAGTATTCCGACAGGGTCGAACACTGAAGCTTTCTTT. This sequence encodes CASIPTGSNTEAFF.

The J gene is TRBJ2-6, the V gene TRBV15; D may be TRBD1 (5 bases). The CDR3 is 14 residues long. V lost 5 bases, J lost 4 bases, and 9 bases lay in between. Looked up from germline, CDR1 is LNHNV and CDR2 is YYDKDF (reference sequence). The CDR3 reads CATSGRTGANVLTF. CDR3 sequence (DNA): TGTGCCACCAGCGGACGGACAGGGGCCAACGTCCTGACTTTC.

This chain connects TRBV6-2 or TRBV6-3 to TRBJ1-1; TRBD1 aligns across 9 bases. J was trimmed by 6 bases and V by 7 bases; bases with no gene match: 9. This CDR3 has 14 residues. From germline, CDR1 is MNHEY and CDR2 SVGEGT. In DNA form, the CDR3 reads TGTGCCAGCAACCTCCGGGACAGGGTGGCTGAAGCTTTCTTT. Encoded protein: CASNLRDRVAEAFF.

This clonotype was seen a handful of times. A much more abundant neighbour one base away suggests this may be a read error. V and J are TRBV24-1 and TRBJ1-2, with D unresolved. V gave up 4 bases and J gave up 0 bases, with 2 bases separating them. The germline V gene has CDR1 KGHDR and CDR2 SFDVKD. The CDR3 spans 12 residues. CDR3 bases: TGTGCCACCAGTGAACCTAACTATGGCTACACCTTC. Its protein product is CATSEPNYGYTF.

This clonotype was seen only a few times. The rearrangement uses TRBV24-1 and TRBJ1-2; D gene ambiguous. Germline lookup yields CDR1 KGHDR and CDR2 SFDVKD. The CDR3 runs to 11 residues. V was pared by 3 bases and J by 4 bases, with 2 bases between. Here the CDR3 reads CATSDPYGYTF. The CDR3 DNA sequence: TGTGCCACCAGTGATCCCTATGGCTACACCTTC.